This T cell receptor beta chain emerged from a study of T-cell memory formation after mild COVID-19. In the study overall: There were largely donor-specific TCR clusters.

Points from the study as a whole: Certain responding clones were present in pre-infection memory, suggesting participation of cross-reactive memory. Clones that contracted from day 15 to 85 were balanced CD4/CD8, while later expanders leaned CD4+.

This clonotype was seen more than once but under ten times. Its specificity is unknown. Germline CDR1 is MNHEY and CDR2 is SVGAGI. The CDR3 is 15 residues long. V trimming: 3 bases; J trimming: 10 bases; junction bases outside the gene matches: 5. In TCRdb, the 5' RACE reads were re-called with MiXCR into one record per CDR3 protein. The sample has around 300,000 distinct CDR3 sequences, 19% seen once. This chain joins TRBV6-5 and TRBJ1-6; 11 bases align to TRBD1. Sequenced: PBMCs or a T cell subset sorted from them (not recorded which). The source is a man between 18 and 35 years old who had mild COVID-19 (a few samples of this study predate the infection). Cell type and time point are not known. The CDR3 nucleotides read TGTGCCAGCAGTTATTCTGGGGACAGGGGGTCACCCCTCCACTTT. Translation: CASSYSGDRGSPLHF.